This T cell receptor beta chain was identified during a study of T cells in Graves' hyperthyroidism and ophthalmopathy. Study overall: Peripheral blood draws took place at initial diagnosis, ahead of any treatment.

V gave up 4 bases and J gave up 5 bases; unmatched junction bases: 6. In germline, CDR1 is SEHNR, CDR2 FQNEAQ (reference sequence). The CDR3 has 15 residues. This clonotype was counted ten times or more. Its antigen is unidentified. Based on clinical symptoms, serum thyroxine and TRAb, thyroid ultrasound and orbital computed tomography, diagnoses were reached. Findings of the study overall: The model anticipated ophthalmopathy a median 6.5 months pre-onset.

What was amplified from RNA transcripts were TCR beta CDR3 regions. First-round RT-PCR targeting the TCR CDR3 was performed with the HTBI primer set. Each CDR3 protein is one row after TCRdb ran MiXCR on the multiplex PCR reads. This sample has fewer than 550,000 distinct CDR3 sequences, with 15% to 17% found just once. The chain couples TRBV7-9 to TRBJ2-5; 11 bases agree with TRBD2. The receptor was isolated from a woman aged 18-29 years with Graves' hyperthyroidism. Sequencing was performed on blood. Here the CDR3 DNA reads TGTGCCAGCAGCTACGGGACTAGCGGTTTCGAGACCCAGTACTTC. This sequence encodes CASSYGTSGFETQYF.